This section outlines one T cell receptor beta chain sequence together with its context. Its antigen is as yet unknown. The data stem from a study of OX40 agonist ivuxolimab in advanced cancers. Study as a whole: Allowance was made for prior anti-PD-1, anti-PD-L1 or anti-CTLA-4 therapy, and 35% to 40% had some. Study-level points and caveats: CD8+ T cells showed, on average, more clonal expansion than CD4+ cells.

The assay was immunoSEQ multiplex PCR, and TCRdb's table has in-frame clones only and misses some. The sample consists of over 80,000 clones, approximately 91% of them appearing once. The study sampled blood at baseline, cycle 4 day 1, and cycle 7 day 1. The germline V gene encodes CDR1 SGHNT and CDR2 YYREEE (reference sequence). The CDR3 is made up of 14 amino acids. After removal of 7 bases from V and 1 base from J, the junction contained 7 bases not matched to a gene. The origin of this receptor is an adult with an advanced solid tumor such as melanoma, head and neck, liver or kidney cancer. Specimen: CD4+ or CD8+ T cells sorted from blood, collected in a trial of the OX40 agonist ivuxolimab. The V call is TRBV5-4, the J call TRBJ1-1; TRBD1 aligns across 7 bases. The CDR3, as DNA: TGTGCCAGCGGTTCCCGGGACAGGAACACTGAAGCTTTCTTT. Its protein is CASGSRDRNTEAFF.